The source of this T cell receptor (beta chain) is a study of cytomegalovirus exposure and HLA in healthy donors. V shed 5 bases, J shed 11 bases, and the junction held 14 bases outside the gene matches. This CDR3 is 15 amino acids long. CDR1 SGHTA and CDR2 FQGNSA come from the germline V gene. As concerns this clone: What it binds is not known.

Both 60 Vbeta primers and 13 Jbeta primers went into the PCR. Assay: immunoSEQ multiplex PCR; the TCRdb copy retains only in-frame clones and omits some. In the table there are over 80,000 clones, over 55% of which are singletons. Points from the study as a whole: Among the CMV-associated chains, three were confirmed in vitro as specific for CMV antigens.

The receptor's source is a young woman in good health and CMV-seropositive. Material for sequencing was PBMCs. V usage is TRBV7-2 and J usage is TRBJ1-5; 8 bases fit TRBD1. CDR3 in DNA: TGTGCCAGCAGCCACCCCGACAGGGGTATATGGGCCCAGCATTTT. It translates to CASSHPDRGIWAQHF.